A selection of T cell receptor beta chains follows, all from one sample in a study of cytomegalovirus exposure and HLA in healthy donors. Clones were sequenced by immunoSEQ multiplex PCR, and TCRdb holds only the in-frame ones, with some missing. The sample lists 150,000 to 200,000 clones, about 75% occurring once. Material for sequencing was PBMCs. Source of these receptors: a female donor in good health and CMV-seronegative. The CDR3 runs from the conserved cysteine through the conserved F or W. D genes are given only for firm matches. Clone size appears in some rows only: once, few, many, or a class for an expanded clone.

V,D,length,J,size,CDR3,DNA
TRBV6-6,-,13,TRBJ1-1,few,CASSYSGETEAFF,TGTGCCAGCAGTTACAGCGGGGAGACTGAAGCTTTCTTT
TRBV5-4,-,12,TRBJ2-3,-,CASSLGADTQYF,TGTGCCAGCAGCTTGGGTGCGGATACGCAGTATTTT
TRBV11-2,TRBD2,16,TRBJ2-1,-,CASSQERTSGKGEQFF,TGTGCCAGCAGCCAGGAGCGGACTAGCGGGAAGGGTGAGCAGTTCTTC
TRBV18,-,14,TRBJ1-1,-,CASLPQVLNTEAFF,TGTGCCAGCTTACCTCAGGTACTGAACACTGAAGCTTTCTTT
TRBV5-8,TRBD2,16,TRBJ2-3,-,CASSLHGRAAGDTQYF,TGTGCCAGCAGCTTGCACGGGAGGGCCGCGGGAGATACGCAGTATTTT
TRBV9,-,15,TRBJ2-1,-,CASSVDGRGYNEQFF,TGTGCCAGCAGCGTAGACGGGCGGGGCTACAATGAGCAGTTCTTC
TRBV6-6,-,16,TRBJ1-1,-,CASSYWEGRMNTEAFF,TGTGCCAGCAGTTACTGGGAAGGGAGGATGAACACTGAAGCTTTCTTT
TRBV7-9,-,13,TRBJ2-5,-,CASSFRPVETQYF,TGTGCCAGCAGCTTTCGTCCAGTAGAGACCCAGTACTTC
TRBV7-9,TRBD1,17,TRBJ1-5,-,CASSLGQGVSSNQPQHF,TGTGCCAGCAGTTTGGGACAGGGGGTCAGTAGCAATCAGCCCCAGCATTTT
TRBV27,-,13,TRBJ1-1,-,CASSPSDLRRAFF,TGTGCCAGCAGTCCCTCGGACCTCAGGAGGGCTTTCTTT
TRBV7-3,-,14,TRBJ2-3,-,CASSLGLAFDTQYF,TGTGCCAGCAGCTTAGGCCTAGCGTTTGACACGCAGTATTTT
TRBV5-1,-,16,TRBJ1-2,few,CASSLLWTDGGYGYTF,TGCGCCAGCAGCTTGCTTTGGACGGACGGGGGCTATGGCTACACCTTC
TRBV7-3,-,16,TRBJ2-1,-,CASSPGGAGSYNEQFF,TGTGCCAGCAGCCCAGGGGGTGCGGGATCCTACAATGAGCAGTTCTTC
TRBV30,-,13,TRBJ1-1,-,CAWTGNMNTEAFF,TGTGCCTGGACGGGGAACATGAACACTGAAGCTTTCTTT
TRBV11-2,TRBD2,15,TRBJ2-5,-,CASSRVTSGRETQYF,TGTGCCAGCAGCCGCGTGACTAGCGGGCGAGAGACCCAGTACTTC
TRBV5-1,-,14,TRBJ2-3,once,CASSSQGGTDTQYF,TGCGCCAGCAGCTCACAGGGTGGGACAGATACGCAGTATTTT
TRBV19,TRBD1,21,TRBJ1-1,-,CASSTERGTAILPYMNTEAFF,TGTGCCAGTAGTACCGAAAGGGGGACAGCGATTTTACCTTACATGAACACTGAAGCTTTCTTT
TRBV30,-,12,TRBJ1-1,-,CAWSEVGGRAFF,TGTGCCTGGAGTGAAGTGGGGGGTAGGGCTTTCTTT
TRBV2,-,13,TRBJ1-5,-,CASNNRVDQPQHF,TGTGCCAGCAACAACAGGGTTGATCAGCCCCAGCATTTT
TRBV18,-,15,TRBJ2-7,-,CASSPLDGQSYEQYF,TGTGCCAGCTCACCCCTCGACGGACAGTCCTACGAGCAGTACTTC
TRBV4-1,TRBD1,14,TRBJ2-1,-,CASSLTGAYNEQFF,TGCGCCAGCAGCCTGACAGGGGCCTACAATGAGCAGTTCTTC